A single T cell receptor beta chain is shown here with its context. The V gene lost 5 bases and the J gene lost 2 bases, with 12 bases spanning the gap. CDR3 length: 14 residues. The germline CDR1 and CDR2 sequences are PRHDT and FYEKMQ (reference sequence). The data originate from a study of blood T cell repertoires in COVID-19. Study background: The United States, Italy and Spain provided the acute and convalescent COVID-19 samples.

Authors' processing steps: By means of reference gene primer amplification, nucleated cell counts were estimated. Sequencing was performed with immunoSEQ multiplex PCR; in TCRdb, only in-frame clones are kept and a portion is missing. That table is the source of V, J and clone size, and D and trimming were worked out from the DNA. The sample carries over 85,000 clones, around 75% recorded once. This sequence originates from a man between 65 and 80 years old with acute or convalescent COVID-19. The sequenced sample consisted of peripheral blood. The rearrangement joins TRBV13 to TRBJ2-5; D may be TRBD1 (6 bases). The CDR3, as DNA: TGTGCCAGCAGCGAGGACAGTTCACAAGAGACCCAGTACTTC. Translating it yields CASSEDSSQETQYF.